This T cell receptor (beta chain) comes out of a study of cytomegalovirus exposure and HLA in healthy donors. At the level of the study: A preliminary data release comprised approximately 85 million unique TCRs obtained from HLA-typed donors.

The CDR3 covers 16 residues. In germline, CDR1 is SGHTA, CDR2 FQGTGA. V was trimmed by 5 bases and J by 2 bases, leaving 16 bases between them. Researchers ran the PCR with 60 Vbeta and 13 Jbeta primers. The data were produced by immunoSEQ multiplex PCR, yet TCRdb's version contains in-frame clones alone and is incomplete. Of about 150,000 clones detected, roughly 73% appear once; the ten largest clones hold 1.1%. This clonotype was obtained from a male donor in good health and CMV-seronegative. J is TRBJ1-3 and V is TRBV7-3; maybe TRBD1 (6 bases). The sample comprised PBMCs. For the CDR3, the DNA is TGTGCCAGCAGCGCAACAGGGTTGGGGGCTGGAAACACCATATATTTT. Translated, it gives CASSATGLGAGNTIYF.